Below are 5 T cell receptor beta chains sequenced from a single sample in a study of cytomegalovirus exposure and HLA in healthy donors. Primers for the PCR totalled 60 Vbeta and 13 Jbeta. Using immunoSEQ multiplex PCR, the repertoire was profiled, and TCRdb retains in-frame clones only, with some absent. Here the sample spans some 200,000 clones, around 79% being singletons. Sequenced sample: PBMCs. The origin of the receptors is a girl between 2 and 10 years old in good health and CMV-seronegative.

The V call is TRBV6-1, the J call TRBJ2-5, with a weak D call TRBD1 (6 bases). Trimming cost V 3 bases and J 13 bases, with 9 bases left between them. This CDR3 contains 10 residues. Germline lookup yields CDR1 MNHNS and CDR2 SASEGT. Written as DNA, the CDR3 is TGTGCCAGCAGTGAGGGGGCTAGGTACTTC. It codes for CASSEGARYF.

This clone was observed a handful of times. V gene TRBV7-9 combines with J gene TRBJ1-2; D perhaps matches TRBD1 (6 bases). V lost 2 bases and J 7 bases, leaving 11 bases between the germline ends. CDR3 size: 13 residues. Germline-derived CDR1 and CDR2 are SEHNR and FQNEAQ (reference sequence). The CDR3 reads CASSLMEGGGYTF. The CDR3 DNA is TGTGCCAGCAGCTTAATGGAAGGGGGTGGCTACACCTTC.

This clone was seen only once. The chain carries TRBV11-3 and TRBJ2-3, with no clear D. The CDR3 extends over 14 amino acids. CDR1 is SGHNT, CDR2 YENEEA, per germline. Trimming pared 0 bases from V and 1 base from J, leaving 5 bases between. The chain's CDR3 is CASSLEAGTDTQYF. For the CDR3, the DNA is TGTGCCAGCAGCTTAGAGGCGGGCACAGATACGCAGTATTTT.

This clone showed up just a few times. The J gene is TRBJ2-5, the V gene TRBV4-1, with D possibly matching TRBD2 (7 bases). CDR3 size: 20 residues. Per germline, CDR1 MGHRA and CDR2 YSYEKL. Trimming pared 0 bases from V and 7 bases from J, leaving 30 bases between. CDR3 protein: CASSQDLGGGGASVLRTQYF. The CDR3 coding sequence is TGCGCCAGCAGCCAAGATCTGGGTGGAGGGGGGGCATCAGTGTTGAGGACCCAGTACTTC.

This chain joins TRBV19 and TRBJ1-5; 8 bases are a match to TRBD1. The V and J ends lost 7 bases and 7 bases, in that order; junction bases with no gene match: 9. CDR3 size: 14 residues. Germline V gene lookup returns CDR1 LNHDA and CDR2 SQIVND (reference sequence). The CDR3 loop reads CASIDRGEIQPQHF. CDR3 DNA sequence: TGTGCCAGTATCGACAGGGGTGAAATCCAGCCCCAGCATTTT.